The rows below give T cell receptor beta chains drawn from one sample of a study of shared clonotypes between healthy human individuals. Assay used: immunoSEQ multiplex PCR; TCRdb lists only in-frame clones, some missing. The sample records some 1,100,000 clones, approximately 80% being singletons. Sequenced material: memory CD4+ T cells from PBMCs. Every receptor here comes from a man between 18 and 35 years old in good health. Some clones in this sample may be carry-over from other donors' samples. Each CDR3 is given with its conserved first and last residue. Fields, in order: J gene, D gene, V gene, clone size, CDR3 protein, CDR3 DNA. A D gene is named only where the DNA matches it firmly. Rows may omit the clone size; those that give it use once, few, many or a size class.

J: TRBJ1-3; D: .; V: TRBV7-2; size: .; CDR3: CASSYGTSGNTIYF; DNA: TGTGCCAGCAGCTACGGGACTTCTGGAAACACCATATATTTT
J: TRBJ2-7; D: TRBD1; V: TRBV11-1; size: .; CDR3: CASSQNRGAYEQYF; DNA: TGTGCCAGCAGCCAAAACAGGGGAGCCTACGAGCAGTACTTC
J: TRBJ1-1; D: .; V: TRBV11-2; size: .; CDR3: CASSLVRGKGTEAFF; DNA: TGTGCCAGCAGCTTAGTTCGGGGAAAGGGCACTGAAGCTTTCTTT
J: TRBJ2-7; D: .; V: TRBV2; size: .; CDR3: CASSPSRSYEQYF; DNA: TGTGCCAGCAGCCCCTCCCGCTCCTACGAGCAGTACTTC
J: TRBJ2-7; D: .; V: TRBV7-2; size: .; CDR3: CASSSERTYEQYF; DNA: TGTGCCAGCAGCTCTGAGAGAACCTACGAGCAGTACTTC
J: TRBJ2-7; D: .; V: TRBV6-6; size: .; CDR3: CASSPGSGEYEQYF; DNA: TGTGCCAGCAGTCCCGGATCCGGGGAGTACGAGCAGTACTTC
J: TRBJ2-2; D: .; V: TRBV7-8; size: .; CDR3: CASSARQTGELFF; DNA: TGTGCCAGCAGCGCCAGACAGACCGGGGAGCTGTTTTTT
J: TRBJ1-1; D: TRBD1; V: TRBV18; size: .; CDR3: CASSPPGTGGTEAFF; DNA: TGTGCCAGCTCACCCCCCGGGACAGGGGGCACTGAAGCTTTCTTT
J: TRBJ2-4; D: TRBD1; V: TRBV19; size: .; CDR3: CASRQEGTGYIQYF; DNA: TGTGCCAGTAGACAAGAGGGGACAGGGTACATTCAGTACTTC
J: TRBJ2-3; D: TRBD2; V: TRBV5-1; size: .; CDR3: CASSLGAGGGTDTQYF; DNA: TGCGCCAGCAGCTTGGGTGCGGGAGGGGGCACAGATACGCAGTATTTT
J: TRBJ2-7; D: TRBD2; V: TRBV11-2; size: .; CDR3: CASSPHPAGSPGREQYF; DNA: TGTGCCAGCAGCCCTCACCCAGCGGGATCGCCGGGGAGGGAGCAGTACTTC
J: TRBJ1-2; D: .; V: TRBV6-6; size: .; CDR3: CASRGDGGRGFDGYTF; DNA: TGTGCCAGCCGCGGCGATGGGGGCCGAGGTTTTGATGGCTACACCTTC
J: TRBJ2-3; D: TRBD1; V: TRBV11-1; size: .; CDR3: CASSFQDRGRGTDTQYF; DNA: TGTGCCAGCAGCTTTCAGGACAGGGGGCGCGGCACAGATACGCAGTATTTT
J: TRBJ2-7; D: TRBD1; V: TRBV11-2; size: .; CDR3: CASSLRRDRDFSYEQYF; DNA: TGTGCCAGCAGCCTCCGACGGGACAGGGATTTCTCCTACGAGCAGTACTTC
J: TRBJ2-3; D: .; V: TRBV10-3; size: .; CDR3: CAIRVGREDTQYF; DNA: TGTGCCATCAGGGTAGGGAGAGAAGATACGCAGTATTTT
J: TRBJ1-1; D: .; V: TRBV27; size: once; CDR3: CASRNSQGLTEAFF; DNA: TGTGCCAGCAGGAACTCACAGGGCCTCACTGAAGCTTTCTTT
J: TRBJ2-7; D: TRBD2; V: TRBV7-9; size: .; CDR3: CASSRGTSGPSYEQYF; DNA: TGTGCCAGCAGCCGCGGGACTAGCGGTCCCTCCTACGAGCAGTACTTC
J: TRBJ2-7; D: .; V: TRBV7-8; size: once; CDR3: CASSLARGYEQYF; DNA: TGTGCCAGCAGCTTAGCTCGCGGCTACGAGCAGTACTTC